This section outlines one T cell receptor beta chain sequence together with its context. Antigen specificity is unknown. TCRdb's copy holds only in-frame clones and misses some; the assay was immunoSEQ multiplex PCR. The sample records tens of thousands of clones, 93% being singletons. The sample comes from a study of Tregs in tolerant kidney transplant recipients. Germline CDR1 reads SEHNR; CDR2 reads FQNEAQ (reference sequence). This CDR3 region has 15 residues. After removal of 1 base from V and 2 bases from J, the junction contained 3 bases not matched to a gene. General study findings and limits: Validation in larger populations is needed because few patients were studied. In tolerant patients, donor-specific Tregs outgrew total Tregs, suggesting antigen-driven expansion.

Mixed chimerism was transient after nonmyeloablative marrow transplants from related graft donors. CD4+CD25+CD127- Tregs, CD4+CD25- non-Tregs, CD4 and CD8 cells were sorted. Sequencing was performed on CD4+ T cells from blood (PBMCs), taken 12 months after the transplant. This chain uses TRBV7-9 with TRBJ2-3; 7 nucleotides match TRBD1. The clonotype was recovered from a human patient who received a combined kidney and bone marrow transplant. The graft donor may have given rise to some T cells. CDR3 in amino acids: CASSLGQGDTDTQYF. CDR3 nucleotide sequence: TGTGCCAGCAGCTTAGGTCAGGGGGACACAGATACGCAGTATTTT.